Sequencing of this T cell receptor (beta chain) was carried out in a study of blood T cell repertoires in COVID-19 (dated by TCRdb to the early 2020s). Context from the whole study: Samples from collaborators originated in the United States, Italy and Spain and spanned both the acute and convalescent phases of COVID-19. The prospective study material was composed of cDNA or gDNA derived from T cells, B-cell-depleted T cells, or PBMCs. Subjects who had been exposed to COVID-19, were actively infected with it, or had recovered from it provided the deeply sampled blood TCRbeta repertoires that made up the dataset. The repertoires were released in a freely available public database meant as a resource for research on the immune response to SARS-CoV-2. Samples came from the ongoing ImmuneRACE study (first 160 participants) plus 1,254 subjects from 6 global collaborators. A de-identified subject ID, COVID-19 status, age in years and sex were almost always included in the sample metadata. Where HLA class I and class II types were available, the types were taken from metadata supplied by the sample provider, not from assay-based typing.

This clone came up once. Its antigen specificity is not known. There are no base qualities to consult, and no much larger clone falls within one base. In Seattle, one collaborating source enrolled patients while the infection was active and tracked those patients longitudinally over the course of disease. Each collaborating institution followed its own protocols to collect whole blood in K2EDTA tubes. For TCRbeta analysis, collaborators shipped samples as frozen whole blood, isolated PBMCs, or DNA extracted from either of those sample types. Counted from cysteine to phenylalanine, this CDR3 has 13 amino acids. Just CDR3 DNA is preserved here, 39 bases in frame from base 1. Relative to germline, V is 6 bases shorter and J is 0 bases shorter, with 8 bases between their ends. The germline V gene specifies MDHEN as CDR1 and SYDVKM as CDR2. Findings and caveats that apply to the study as a whole: How much clinical and demographic metadata was included differed by source and by participant, and the metadata was provided uncurated.

TCRbeta CDR3 regions were amplified from genomic DNA using the immunoSEQ Assay, a bias-controlled multiplex PCR. As for how the authors treated the data: Within the assay, amplification of reference gene primers was used to estimate how many nucleated cells each sample contained. Sequence reads were collapsed and filtered to measure the absolute abundance of every unique TCRbeta CDR3 rearrangement. For each sample, productive Simpson clonality was calculated as the square root of Simpson's diversity index across productive rearrangements. TCRdb obtained this table from immuneACCESS and retained in-frame rearrangements with V and J assigned. These tables miss some clones; where compared with another copy, unresolved V genes account for less than half of the shortfall, and the remainder is unexplained. That table gives V, J and clone size, and the DNA gave D and trimming. The sample includes 60,000 to 85,000 clones, with about 85% observed a single time. The top ten clones comprise about 3% of the sample.

The chain uses TRBV28 and TRBJ1-2; D gene: possibly TRBD1, on 5 matching bases. Sequenced sample: peripheral blood. The TCR comes from a woman in her forties or fifties with COVID-19, enrolled during active disease. Here the CDR3 is given as CASRGGANYGYTF. In nucleotides, the sequence is TGTGCCAGCAGGGGGGGGGCTAACTATGGCTACACCTTC.